This T cell receptor beta chain was retrieved from a study of blood T cells in healthy people across ages. CDR3 size: 14 residues. Per germline, CDR1 SGHTA and CDR2 FQGNSA. Trimming removed 3 bases from V and 5 bases from J, with 13 bases in between. Then a second PCR, running roughly 7 to 11 cycles, was carried out with a sample-barcoded 5' primer and a J-beta primer mix. TCRdb independently ran MiXCR on the 5' RACE reads; one entry per CDR3 protein. Altogether some 640,000 distinct CDR3 sequences are present, approximately 30% being singletons, with the ten largest covering approximately 14%. This clonotype was counted at least ten times.

The source is a woman at least 80 years old in good health. Sequenced: blood. The chain combines TRBV7-2 with TRBJ2-5; a possible D gene is TRBD2 (7 bases). The chain's CDR3 is CASSLGGAGETQYF. DNA for the CDR3: TGTGCCAGCAGCTTGGGGGGGGCTGGGGAGACCCAGTACTTC.